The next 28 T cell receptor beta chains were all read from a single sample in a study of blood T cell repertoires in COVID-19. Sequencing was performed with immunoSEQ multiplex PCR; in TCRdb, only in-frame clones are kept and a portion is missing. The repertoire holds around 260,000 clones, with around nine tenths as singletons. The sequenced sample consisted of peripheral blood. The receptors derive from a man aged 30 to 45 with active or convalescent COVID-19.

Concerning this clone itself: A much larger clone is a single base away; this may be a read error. CDR3 loop: CASSERGATDTQYF. In DNA form, the CDR3 reads TGTGCCAGCAGTGAGCGGGGGGCCACAGATACGCAGTATTTT. The gene calls are TRBV2 and TRBJ2-3; 8 nucleotides match TRBD2. The V segment lost 3 bases and the J segment 2 bases; nucleotides outside the gene matches: 1. Germline V gene sequence: CDR1 SNHLY, CDR2 FYNNEI. The CDR3 totals 14 residues.

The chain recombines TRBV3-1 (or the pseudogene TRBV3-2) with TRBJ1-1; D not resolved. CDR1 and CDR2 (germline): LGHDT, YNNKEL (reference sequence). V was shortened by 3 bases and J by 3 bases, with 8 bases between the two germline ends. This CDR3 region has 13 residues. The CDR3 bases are TGTGCCAGCAGCCAGGGCACGCACACTGAAGCTTTCTTT. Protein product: CASSQGTHTEAFF.

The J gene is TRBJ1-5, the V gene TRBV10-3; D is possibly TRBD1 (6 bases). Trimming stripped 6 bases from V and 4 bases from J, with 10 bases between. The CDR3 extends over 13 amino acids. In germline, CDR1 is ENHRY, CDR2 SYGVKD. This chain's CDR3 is CAIRGTTNQPQHF. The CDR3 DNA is TGTGCCATCAGAGGGACAACAAATCAGCCCCAGCATTTT.

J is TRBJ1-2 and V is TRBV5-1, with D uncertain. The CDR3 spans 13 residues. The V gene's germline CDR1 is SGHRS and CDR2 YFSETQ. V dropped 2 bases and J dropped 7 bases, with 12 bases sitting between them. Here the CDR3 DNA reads TGCGCCAGCAGCTTTAACCGACTCTCTGGCTACACCTTC. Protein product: CASSFNRLSGYTF.

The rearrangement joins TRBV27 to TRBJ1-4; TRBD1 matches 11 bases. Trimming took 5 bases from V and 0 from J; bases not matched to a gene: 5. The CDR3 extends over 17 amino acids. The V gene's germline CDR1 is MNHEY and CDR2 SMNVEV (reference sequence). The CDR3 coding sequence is TGTGCCAGCAGTACACGGACAGGGGGCTCAACTAATGAAAAACTGTTTTTT. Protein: CASSTRTGGSTNEKLFF.

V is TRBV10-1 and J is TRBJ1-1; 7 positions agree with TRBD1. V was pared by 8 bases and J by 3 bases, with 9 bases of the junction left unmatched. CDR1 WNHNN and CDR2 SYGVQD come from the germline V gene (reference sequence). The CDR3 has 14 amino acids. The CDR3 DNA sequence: TGCGCCAGCGCCCCGGTAGGGGGCTACACTGAAGCTTTCTTT. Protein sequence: CASAPVGGYTEAFF.

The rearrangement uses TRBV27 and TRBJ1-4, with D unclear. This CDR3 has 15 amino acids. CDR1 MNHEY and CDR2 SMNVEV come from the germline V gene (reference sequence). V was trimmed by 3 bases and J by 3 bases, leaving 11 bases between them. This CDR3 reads CASSLKRYANEKLFF. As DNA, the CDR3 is TGTGCCAGCAGTTTGAAGAGATACGCTAATGAAAAACTGTTTTTT. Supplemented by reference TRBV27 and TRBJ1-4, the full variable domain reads EAQVTQNPRYLITVTGKKLTVTCSQNMNHEYMSWYRQDPGLGLRQIYYSMNVEVTDKGDVPEGYKVSRKEKRNFPLILESPSPNQTSLYFCASSLKRYANEKLFFGSGTQLSVL.

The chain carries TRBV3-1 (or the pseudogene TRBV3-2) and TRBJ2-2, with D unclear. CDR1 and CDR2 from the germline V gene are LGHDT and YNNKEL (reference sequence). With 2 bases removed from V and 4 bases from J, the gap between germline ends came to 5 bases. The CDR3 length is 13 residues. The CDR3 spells CASSQIFTGELFF. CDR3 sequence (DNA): TGTGCCAGCAGCCAAATATTCACCGGGGAGCTGTTTTTT.

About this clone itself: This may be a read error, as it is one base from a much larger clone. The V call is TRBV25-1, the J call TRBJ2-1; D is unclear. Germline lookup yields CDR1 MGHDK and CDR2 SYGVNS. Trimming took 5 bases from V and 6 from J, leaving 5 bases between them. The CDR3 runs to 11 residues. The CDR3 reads CASSYINEQFF. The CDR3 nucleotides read TGTGCCAGCAGTTACATCAATGAGCAGTTCTTC.

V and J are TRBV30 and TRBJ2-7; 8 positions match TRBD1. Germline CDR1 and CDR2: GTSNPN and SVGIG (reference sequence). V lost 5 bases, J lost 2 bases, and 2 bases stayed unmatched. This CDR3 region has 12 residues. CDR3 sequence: CAWGQGPYEQYF. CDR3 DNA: TGTGCCTGGGGACAGGGTCCCTACGAGCAGTACTTC.

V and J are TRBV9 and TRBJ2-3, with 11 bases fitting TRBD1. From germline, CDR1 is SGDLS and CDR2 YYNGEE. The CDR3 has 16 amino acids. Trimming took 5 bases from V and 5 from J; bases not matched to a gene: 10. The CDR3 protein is CASRAGQGARGDTQYF. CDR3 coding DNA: TGTGCCAGCAGGGCTGGACAGGGGGCCCGAGGAGATACGCAGTATTTT.

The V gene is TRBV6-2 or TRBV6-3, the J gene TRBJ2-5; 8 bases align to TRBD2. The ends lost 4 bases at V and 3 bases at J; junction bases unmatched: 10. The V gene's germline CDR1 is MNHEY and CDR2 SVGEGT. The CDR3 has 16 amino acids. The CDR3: CASSSPGWRGEETQYF. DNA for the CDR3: TGTGCCAGCAGTTCCCCCGGTTGGCGGGGGGAAGAGACCCAGTACTTC.

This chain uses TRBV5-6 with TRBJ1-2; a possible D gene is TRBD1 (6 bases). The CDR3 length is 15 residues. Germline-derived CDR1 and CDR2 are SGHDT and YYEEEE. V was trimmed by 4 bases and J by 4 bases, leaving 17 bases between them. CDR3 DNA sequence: TGTGCCAGCAGCCCGACAGGAGAGCCTATCTATGGCTACACCTTC. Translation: CASSPTGEPIYGYTF.

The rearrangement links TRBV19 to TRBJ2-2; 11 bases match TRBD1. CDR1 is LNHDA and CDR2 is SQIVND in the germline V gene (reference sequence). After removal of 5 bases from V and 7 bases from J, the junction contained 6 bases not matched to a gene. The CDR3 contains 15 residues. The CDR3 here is CASSWGQGDFGELFF. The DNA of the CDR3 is TGTGCCAGTAGTTGGGGACAGGGGGATTTCGGGGAGCTGTTTTTT. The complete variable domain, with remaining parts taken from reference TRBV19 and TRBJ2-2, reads DGGITQSPKYLFRKEGQNVTLSCEQNLNHDAMYWYRQDPGQGLRLIYYSQIVNDFQKGDIAEGYSVSREKKESFPLTVTSAQKNPTAFYLCASSWGQGDFGELFFGEGSRLTVL.

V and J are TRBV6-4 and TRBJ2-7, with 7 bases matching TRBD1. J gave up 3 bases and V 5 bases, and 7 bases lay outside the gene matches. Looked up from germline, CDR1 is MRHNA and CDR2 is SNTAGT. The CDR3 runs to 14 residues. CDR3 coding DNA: TGTGCCAGCAGTACCGGGACAGCCTTCTACGAGCAGTACTTC. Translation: CASSTGTAFYEQYF.

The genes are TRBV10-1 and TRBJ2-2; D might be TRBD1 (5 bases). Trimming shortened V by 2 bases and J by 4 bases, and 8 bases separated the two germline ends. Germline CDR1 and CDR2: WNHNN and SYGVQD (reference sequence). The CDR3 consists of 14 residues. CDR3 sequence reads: CASSEATVTGELFF. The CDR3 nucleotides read TGCGCCAGCAGTGAGGCGACAGTCACCGGGGAGCTGTTTTTT.

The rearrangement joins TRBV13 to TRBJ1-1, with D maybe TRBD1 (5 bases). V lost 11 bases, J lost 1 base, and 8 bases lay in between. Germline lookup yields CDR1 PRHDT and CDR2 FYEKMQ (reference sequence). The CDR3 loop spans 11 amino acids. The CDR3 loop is CAGGANTEAFF. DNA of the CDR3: TGTGCCGGAGGGGCGAACACTGAAGCTTTCTTT.

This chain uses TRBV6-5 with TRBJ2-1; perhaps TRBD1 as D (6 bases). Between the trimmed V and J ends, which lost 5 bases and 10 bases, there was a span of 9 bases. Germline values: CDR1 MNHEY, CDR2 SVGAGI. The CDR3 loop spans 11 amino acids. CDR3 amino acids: CASSNGQEQFF. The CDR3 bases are TGTGCCAGCAGTAACGGACAGGAGCAGTTCTTC.

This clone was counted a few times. CDR3 sequence: CASGREGTDTQYF. CDR3 bases: TGTGCTAGTGGGCGGGAAGGCACAGATACGCAGTATTTT. V is TRBV12-5 and J is TRBJ2-3; tentatively, D is TRBD2 (6 bases). V lost 6 bases to trimming and J lost 1 base, with 8 bases between them. The CDR3 spans 13 residues. Germline CDR1 and CDR2: LGHNT and FRNRAP. Complete variable domain (other parts from reference TRBV12-5 and TRBJ2-3): DARVTQTPRHKVTEMGQEVTMRCQPILGHNTVFWYRQTMMQGLELLAYFRNRAPLDDSGMPKDRFSAEMPDATLATLKIQPSEPRDSAVYFCASGREGTDTQYFGPGTRLTVL.

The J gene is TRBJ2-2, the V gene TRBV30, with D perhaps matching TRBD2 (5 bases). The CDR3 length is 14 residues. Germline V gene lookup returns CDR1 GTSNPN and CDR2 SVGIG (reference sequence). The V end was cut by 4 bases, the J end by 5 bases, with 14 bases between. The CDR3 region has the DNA TGTGCCTGGAACGGCGGGCATAGGACCGGGGAGCTGTTTTTT. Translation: CAWNGGHRTGELFF. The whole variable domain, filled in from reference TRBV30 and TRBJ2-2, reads SQTIHQWPATLVQPVGSPLSLECTVEGTSNPNLYWYRQAAGRGLQLLFYSVGIGQISSEVPQNLSASRPQDRQFILSSKKLLLSDSGFYLCAWNGGHRTGELFFGEGSRLTVL.

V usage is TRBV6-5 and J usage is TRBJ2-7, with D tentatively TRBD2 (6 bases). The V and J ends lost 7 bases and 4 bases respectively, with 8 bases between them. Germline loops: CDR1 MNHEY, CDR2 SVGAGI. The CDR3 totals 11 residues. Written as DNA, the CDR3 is TGTGCCAGCAATAGCGGTTACGAGCAGTACTTC. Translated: CASNSGYEQYF.

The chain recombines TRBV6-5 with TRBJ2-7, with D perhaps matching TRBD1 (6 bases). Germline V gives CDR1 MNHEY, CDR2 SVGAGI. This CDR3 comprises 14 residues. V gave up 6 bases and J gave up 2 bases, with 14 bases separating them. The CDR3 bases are TGTGCCAGCAGCGCAGGGGCAGGCACCTACGAGCAGTACTTC. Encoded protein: CASSAGAGTYEQYF.

The CDR3 nucleotides read TGTGCCAGCAGTGAGTACGGGCAGGGGACCTCCTACAATGAGCAGTTCTTC. Protein product: CASSEYGQGTSYNEQFF. The rearrangement links TRBV2 to TRBJ2-1, with D possibly being TRBD1 (6 bases). Germline values: CDR1 SNHLY, CDR2 FYNNEI. Trimming cost V 3 bases and J 0 bases, with 15 bases left between them. The CDR3 loop spans 17 amino acids.

CDR3 loop: CASDGSWGSGNQPQHF. The CDR3 nucleotides are TGTGCCAGCGACGGGTCTTGGGGTAGCGGCAATCAGCCCCAGCATTTT. The chain combines TRBV28 with TRBJ1-5, with D unclear. The V gene's germline CDR1 is MDHEN and CDR2 SYDVKM. Trimming left V 8 bases short and J 2 bases short, with 19 bases between. The CDR3 contains 16 residues.

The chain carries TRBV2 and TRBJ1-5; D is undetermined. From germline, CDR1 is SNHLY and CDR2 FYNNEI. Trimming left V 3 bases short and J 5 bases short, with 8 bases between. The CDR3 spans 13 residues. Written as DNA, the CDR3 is TGTGCCAGCAGTGAGGGCCCTCATCAGCCCCAGCATTTT. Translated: CASSEGPHQPQHF.

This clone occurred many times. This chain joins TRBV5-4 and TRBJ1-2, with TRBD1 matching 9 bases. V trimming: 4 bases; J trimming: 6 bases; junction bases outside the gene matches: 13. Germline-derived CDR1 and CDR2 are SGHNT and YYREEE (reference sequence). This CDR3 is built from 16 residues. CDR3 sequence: CASSETSGQGPNGYTF. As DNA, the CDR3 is TGTGCCAGCAGCGAGACCTCGGGACAGGGTCCCAATGGCTACACCTTC.

The CDR3 region is CASSLFHGGDTQYF. CDR3 DNA: TGTGCCAGCAGCTTATTCCATGGGGGCGATACGCAGTATTTT. The gene calls are TRBV11-2 and TRBJ2-3; a possible D gene is TRBD1 (6 bases). Trimming cost V 2 bases and J 6 bases, with 12 bases left between them. The germline V gene has CDR1 SGHAT and CDR2 FQNNGV. The CDR3 is 14 amino acids.

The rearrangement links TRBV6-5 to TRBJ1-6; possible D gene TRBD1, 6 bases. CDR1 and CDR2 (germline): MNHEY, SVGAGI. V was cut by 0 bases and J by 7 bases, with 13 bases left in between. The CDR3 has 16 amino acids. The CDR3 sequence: CASSYSPGQSNSPLHF. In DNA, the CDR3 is TGTGCCAGCAGTTACTCTCCCGGACAGTCCAATTCACCCCTCCACTTT.